This is a list of T cell receptor beta chains from one sample in a study of OX40 agonist ivuxolimab in advanced cancers. The assay was immunoSEQ multiplex PCR, and TCRdb's table has in-frame clones only and misses some. The sample has about 110,000 clones; around nine tenths are singletons. The material was CD4+ or CD8+ T cells sorted from blood, obtained in a trial of the OX40 agonist ivuxolimab. Receptors were obtained from an adult with an advanced solid tumor such as melanoma, head and neck, liver or kidney cancer. Each CDR3 is given with its conserved first and last residue. D genes are given only for firm matches. Only part of the rows carry a size: once, few, many, or a class if the clone is expanded.

TRBV19	TRBJ1-2	NA	NA	TGTGCCAGTAGTACCACAGGGATTAGCTATGGCTACACCTTC	CASSTTGISYGYTF
TRBV19	TRBJ2-7	NA	NA	TGTGCCAGTAGTTCGGGGACACAGCCGGGGACTGGAGCCTACGAGCAGTACTTC	CASSSGTQPGTGAYEQYF
TRBV4-3	TRBJ2-5	NA	NA	TGCGCCAGCAGCCAAGAGGCCGCGGGACTAGAGACCCAGTACTTC	CASSQEAAGLETQYF
TRBV9	TRBJ2-3	TRBD2	NA	TGTGCCAGCAGCCCGACTAGCGGGCGGACAGATACGCAGTATTTT	CASSPTSGRTDTQYF
TRBV2	TRBJ2-7	NA	NA	TGTGCCAGCAGTTACACAGACTACGAGCAGTACTTC	CASSYTDYEQYF
TRBV29-1	TRBJ1-4	NA	NA	TGCAGCGTTGCCCAGGCCGGAGGGGAAAAACTGTTTTTT	CSVAQAGGEKLFF
TRBV5-5	TRBJ1-5	NA	NA	TGTGCCAGCAGCTTAGTAGGTCAGCCCCAGCATTTT	CASSLVGQPQHF
TRBV7-9	TRBJ1-4	TRBD1	few	TGTGCCAGCGAGACAGGGGGCGCTGGCGAAAAACTGTTTTTT	CASETGGAGEKLFF
TRBV6-5	TRBJ1-5	NA	NA	TGTGCCAGCAGTGTCGCCCCTTACGTAGCCCAGCATTTT	CASSVAPYVAQHF
TRBV7-2	TRBJ1-2	TRBD1	NA	TGTGCCAGCAGTGAAACAGGGGTCTATGGCTACACCTTC	CASSETGVYGYTF
TRBV7-3	TRBJ2-2	TRBD2	NA	TGTGCCAGCAGCTTAGAAGCGGGGACCGGGGAGCTGTTTTTT	CASSLEAGTGELFF
TRBV28	TRBJ2-3	NA	NA	TGTGCCAGCAGTACGGGGGCGCACACCACAGATACGCAGTATTTT	CASSTGAHTTDTQYF
TRBV7-9	TRBJ2-6	TRBD1	NA	TGTGCCAGCAGCCGGGACAGGGGGCCTGGGGCCAACGTCCTGACTTTC	CASSRDRGPGANVLTF
TRBV28	TRBJ2-7	NA	once	TGTGCCAGCAGTTTACCCCAGAGAAACTACGAGCAGTACTTC	CASSLPQRNYEQYF
TRBV25-1	TRBJ1-2	NA	once	TGTGCCAGCAGTGAATCTACGTTAAAGGGGTATGGCTACACCTTC	CASSESTLKGYGYTF
TRBV4-1	TRBJ2-1	NA	few	TGCGCCAGCAGCCGTGTCATCTACAATGAGCAGTTCTTC	CASSRVIYNEQFF
TRBV10-3	TRBJ2-7	NA	NA	TGTGCCATCAGTGAGTCGATAGGTGTCGGCTACGAGCAGTACTTC	CAISESIGVGYEQYF
TRBV6-5	TRBJ2-2	NA	NA	TGTGCCAGCAGTTACTCGACAGTCACCGGGGAGCTGTTTTTT	CASSYSTVTGELFF
TRBV28	TRBJ2-7	TRBD2	NA	TGTGCCAGCAGCCGGCGGACTAGCGGGGGCTACGAGCAGTACTTC	CASSRRTSGGYEQYF
TRBV19	TRBJ1-2	NA	NA	TGTGCCAGTGACGACCTTGAAGCTAACTATGGCTACACCTTC	CASDDLEANYGYTF
TRBV11-2	TRBJ2-3	TRBD2	NA	TGTGCCAGCAGCTTAGCGGGGGGATTCACAGATACGCAGTATTTT	CASSLAGGFTDTQYF
TRBV28	TRBJ2-5	NA	NA	TGTGCCAGCAGTTTGCGCCGCCGTACTTTGGGGGAAGAGACCCAGTACTTC	CASSLRRRTLGEETQYF
TRBV4-2	TRBJ2-5	TRBD1	NA	TGTGCCAGCAGCCTGGGACAGGGGAAAGAGACCCAGTACTTC	CASSLGQGKETQYF
TRBV5-1	TRBJ2-1	TRBD1	NA	TGCGCCAGCACGGGGACAGGGTCCAATGAGCAGTTCTTC	CASTGTGSNEQFF
TRBV5-1	TRBJ2-7	TRBD2	NA	TGCGCCAGCAGCACCACTAGCGGGGGGTCCTACGAGCAGTACTTC	CASSTTSGGSYEQYF